This TCR beta chain was identified in a study of control samples from healthy donors and cancer patients. The CDR3 covers 14 residues. The V end lost 3 bases, the J end lost 12 bases, and 20 bases lay between the germline ends. Per germline, CDR1 LGHDT and CDR2 YNNKEL (reference sequence). The table came from immunoSEQ multiplex PCR; TCRdb's copy has only in-frame clones and leaves some out. The data show 100,000 to 130,000 clones, around 80% seen once. The material sequenced was blood. This chain links TRBV3-1 (or the pseudogene TRBV3-2) with TRBJ1-2; TRBD1 is a possible D gene (5 bases). The sequence came from a man younger than 30 in good health. The CDR3 bases are TGTGCCAGCAGCCAGTGGGAGGGGAGTATCGTTCACACCTTC. This encodes CASSQWEGSIVHTF.